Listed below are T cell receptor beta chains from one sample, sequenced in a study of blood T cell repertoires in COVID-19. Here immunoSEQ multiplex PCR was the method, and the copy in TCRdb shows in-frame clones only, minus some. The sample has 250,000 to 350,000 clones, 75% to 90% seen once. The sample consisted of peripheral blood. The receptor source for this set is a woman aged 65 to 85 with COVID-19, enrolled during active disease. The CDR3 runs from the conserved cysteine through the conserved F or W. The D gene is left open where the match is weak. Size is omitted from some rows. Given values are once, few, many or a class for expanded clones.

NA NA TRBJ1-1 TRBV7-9 TGTGCCAGCAGCCCCTTCGGGGTGAACACTGAAGCTTTCTTT CASSPFGVNTEAFF
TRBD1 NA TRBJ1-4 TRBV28 TGTGCCAGCAGAGACAGGGCGCTTCAAAAACTGTTTTTT CASRDRALQKLFF
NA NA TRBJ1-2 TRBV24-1 TGTGCCACCAGTGAAGGCCAGGGGATATATGGCTACACCTTC CATSEGQGIYGYTF
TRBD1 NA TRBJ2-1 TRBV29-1 TGCAGCGCGCCCCCAGGGGGCGCTTACAATGAGCAGTTCTTC CSAPPGGAYNEQFF
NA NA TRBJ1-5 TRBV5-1 TGCGCCAGCAGCTTGCCCCCCATAAACAGGGTTCCAAATCAGCCCCAGCATTTT CASSLPPINRVPNQPQHF
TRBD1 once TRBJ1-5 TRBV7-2 TGTGCCAGCAGCCCGGGGACAGCTCATCAGCCCCAGCATTTT CASSPGTAHQPQHF
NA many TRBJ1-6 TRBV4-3 TGCGCCAGCAGCCAAGAAGGACAGACAAATTCACCCCTCCACTTT CASSQEGQTNSPLHF
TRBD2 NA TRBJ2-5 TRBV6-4 TGTGCCAGCAGTGACTCCGGTAGCGGGGGGGAATCTTTGGAGACCCAGTACTTC CASSDSGSGGESLETQYF
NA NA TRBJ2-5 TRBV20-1 TGCAGTGCTAGTCCAGGGATAAAAGAGACCCAGTACTTC CSASPGIKETQYF
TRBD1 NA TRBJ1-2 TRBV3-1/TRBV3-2 TGTGCCAGCAGCCAAGCCATCTTTGAGACAGGGAACTATGGCTACACCTTC CASSQAIFETGNYGYTF